The rows below give T cell receptor beta chains drawn from one sample of a study of breast tumors, draining lymph nodes, adjacent tissues. MiXCR, run by TCRdb on the multiplex PCR reads, gives a single entry per CDR3 protein. This sample has some 170,000 distinct CDR3 sequences, with 33% found just once. The specimen sequenced was axillary lymph node tissue. Every receptor here comes from a female donor with breast cancer. Some clones in this sample may be carry-over from other donors' samples. The CDR3 runs from the conserved cysteine through the conserved F or W. Each record gives: J gene, D gene, V gene, CDR3 length, clone size, CDR3 protein, CDR3 DNA. D genes are given only for firm matches. Expanded clones get a size class; other rows say once, few or many, or leave the size out.

>TRBJ2-3|NA|TRBV4-2|21|NA
CAGSQDAGGTSGDWYTDTRYF
TGTGCCGGCAGCCAAGATGCGGGCGGCACTAGTGGGGACTGGTACACAGATACGCGGTATTTT
>TRBJ1-2|TRBD1|TRBV12-3/TRBV12-4|15|once
CASSHSGTGNYGYTF
TGTGCCAGCAGCCACTCCGGGACAGGGAACTATGGCTACACCTTC
>TRBJ2-5|NA|TRBV7-2|11|many
CASSPLVTQYF
TGTGCCAGCAGCCCCCTTGTGACCCAGTACTTC
>TRBJ2-2|NA|TRBV29-1|14|NA
CSGRLGGRTGELFF
TGCAGCGGGAGACTAGGAGGGAGGACCGGGGAGCTGTTTTTT
>TRBJ2-4|NA|TRBV6-1|13|NA
CASSDGTKDIQYF
TGTGCCAGCAGTGACGGGACCAAAGACATTCAGTACTTC
>TRBJ2-1|TRBD2|TRBV28|15|few
CASSLGGRAFNEQFF
TGTGCCAGCAGTTTGGGCGGGAGGGCGTTCAATGAGCAGTTCTTC
>TRBJ2-7|NA|TRBV29-1|11|many
CSVDAGNEQYF
TGCAGCGTTGACGCCGGGAACGAGCAGTACTTC
>TRBJ2-2|NA|TRBV19|14|NA
CASSIVRGSGELFF
TGTGCCAGTAGTATTGTTCGGGGGTCCGGGGAGCTGTTTTTT
>TRBJ2-7|TRBD2|TRBV27|16|few
CASSFINLAGGSGQYF
TGTGCCAGCAGTTTTATCAACCTAGCGGGAGGGTCCGGGCAGTACTTC
>TRBJ1-1|NA|TRBV11-3|12|NA
CASSWGNTEAFF
TGTGCCAGCAGCTGGGGGAACACTGAAGCTTTCTTT
>TRBJ2-1|NA|TRBV24-1|15|NA
CATSDIRDTYNEQFF
TGTGCCACCAGTGATATCCGGGACACATACAATGAGCAGTTCTTC
>TRBJ2-4|NA|TRBV28|14|NA
CASSPTRTKNIQYF
TGTGCCAGCAGTCCCACCCGAACCAAAAACATTCAGTACTTC
>TRBJ2-5|NA|TRBV28|13|NA
CASRSGIQETQYF
TGTGCCAGCAGATCCGGGATCCAAGAGACCCAGTACTTC
>TRBJ1-5|NA|TRBV12-3/TRBV12-4|12|many
CASSFGRQPQHF
TGTGCCAGCAGTTTCGGTCGTCAGCCCCAGCATTTT
>TRBJ2-2|NA|TRBV9|18|many
CASSVESEDSANTGELFF
TGTGCCAGCAGCGTAGAATCGGAGGACAGCGCGAACACCGGGGAGCTGTTTTTT
>TRBJ2-2|TRBD2|TRBV7-2|17|many
CASSPRWRGGRTGELFF
TGTGCCAGCAGCCCGCGCTGGCGGGGGGGTCGTACCGGGGAGCTGTTTTTT
>TRBJ2-7|TRBD1|TRBV7-2|15|many
CASSSRTGGAYEQYF
TGTGCCAGCAGCTCCCGGACAGGGGGCGCCTACGAGCAGTACTTC
>TRBJ2-3|NA|TRBV6-1|15|many
CASSELIWSSDTQYF
TGTGCCAGCAGTGAATTAATTTGGTCTTCAGATACGCAGTATTTT
>TRBJ1-6|TRBD1|TRBV2|14|many
CASSGQGSNSPLHF
TGTGCCAGCAGTGGACAGGGGTCCAATTCACCCCTCCACTTT
>TRBJ2-2|NA|TRBV6-6|13|many
CASGRPNTGELFF
TGTGCCAGCGGCAGGCCGAACACCGGGGAGCTGTTTTTT
>TRBJ2-3|NA|TRBV20-1|13|many
CSAREPLTDTQYF
TGCAGTGCTAGAGAGCCCCTCACAGATACGCAGTATTTT
>TRBJ2-7|TRBD1|TRBV11-2|14|once
CASSSGDRGYEQYF
TGTGCCAGCAGCTCGGGGGACAGGGGGTACGAGCAGTACTTC
>TRBJ2-1|NA|TRBV3-1|15|many
CASSPRRGPYNEQFF
TGTGCCAGCAGCCCACGCAGGGGACCCTACAATGAGCAGTTCTTC
>TRBJ1-3|NA|TRBV9|13|NA
CASSSGGSNTIYF
TGTGCCAGCAGTAGCGGGGGGTCAAACACCATATATTTT
>TRBJ1-5|NA|TRBV7-2|15|many
CASSLRGYSNQPQHF
TGTGCCAGCAGCTTGAGGGGTTATAGCAATCAGCCCCAGCATTTT
>TRBJ2-7|NA|TRBV5-8|14|many
CASSFGADVNEQYF
TGTGCCAGCAGCTTTGGGGCCGACGTAAACGAGCAGTACTTC
>TRBJ2-7|NA|TRBV11-1|14|many
CASRRGGTSYEQYF
TGTGCCAGCAGGAGAGGAGGGACGTCCTACGAGCAGTACTTC
>TRBJ1-1|NA|TRBV20-1|13|few
CSAYPPSNSEAFF
TGCAGTGCTTACCCCCCTTCAAACAGTGAAGCTTTCTTT
>TRBJ1-1|TRBD1|TRBV7-9|16|NA
CASSLAGTGEDTEAFF
TGTGCCAGCAGCTTAGCCGGGACAGGGGAGGACACTGAAGCTTTCTTT
>TRBJ2-3|TRBD1|TRBV20-1|12|many
CSAGQVADTRYF
TGCAGTGCGGGACAGGTCGCAGATACGCGGTATTTT
>TRBJ2-1|NA|TRBV11-1|11|few
CASSINNEPFF
TGTGCCAGCAGTATAAACAATGAGCCGTTCTTC
>TRBJ1-5|NA|TRBV2|14|medium-sized
CASSDLLRNQPQHF
TGTGCCAGCAGTGATCTGTTGCGAAATCAGCCCCAGCATTTT
>TRBJ2-5|NA|TRBV11-3|18|NA
CASSLATGPANTGETQYF
TGTGCCAGCAGCTTAGCCACGGGACCAGCGAACACCGGGGAGACCCAGTACTTC
>TRBJ2-5|TRBD1|TRBV2|13|NA
CASSAGQGETQYF
TGTGCCAGCAGTGCCGGACAGGGGGAGACCCAGTACTTC
>TRBJ2-7|TRBD1|TRBV5-1|15|many
CASSPTLGQGYEQYF
TGCGCCAGCAGCCCTACCCTTGGACAGGGCTACGAGCAGTACTTC
>TRBJ2-7|NA|TRBV10-3|14|NA
CAISEGPPDYGQYF
TGTGCCATCAGTGAAGGACCCCCGGACTACGGGCAGTACTTC
>TRBJ2-1|NA|TRBV3-1|17|NA
CASSQVGRRESYNEQFF
TGTGCCAGCAGCCAAGTCGGAAGACGAGAGTCCTACAATGAGCAGTTCTTC
>TRBJ2-3|NA|TRBV7-2|14|many
CASSFLAPGDTQYF
TGTGCCAGCAGCTTCTTAGCGCCAGGGGATACGCAGTATTTT
>TRBJ1-3|NA|TRBV5-1|13|many
CASSPPSADTIYF
TGCGCCAGCAGCCCCCCCTCTGCGGACACCATATATTTT
>TRBJ2-7|TRBD1|TRBV7-7|14|many
CASSSRGQIYEQYF
TGTGCTAGCAGCTCCCGGGGACAGATATACGAGCAGTACTTC
>TRBJ2-1|NA|TRBV15|17|many
CATSRVPQGSSYNEQFF
TGTGCCACCAGCAGAGTCCCTCAGGGGAGCTCCTACAATGAGCAGTTCTTC
>TRBJ2-4|TRBD2|TRBV28|15|few
CASSLGLAVKNIQYF
TGTGCCAGCAGTTTGGGACTAGCGGTCAAAAACATTCAGTACTTC
>TRBJ1-2|NA|TRBV19|14|many
CASIYPGRDYGYTF
TGTGCCAGTATCTACCCGGGACGAGACTATGGCTACACCTTC
>TRBJ2-3|NA|TRBV4-2|13|many
CASSQVSTDTQYF
TGTGCCAGCAGCCAAGTTTCCACAGATACGCAGTATTTT
>TRBJ1-4|NA|TRBV18|13|many
CARGGATNEKLFF
TGTGCCAGGGGCGGTGCAACTAATGAAAAACTGTTTTTT
>TRBJ2-1|TRBD2|TRBV6-5|17|many
CASSYFTSGSSYNEQFF
TGTGCCAGCAGTTACTTTACTAGCGGGAGCTCCTACAATGAGCAGTTCTTC
>TRBJ1-2|NA|TRBV25-1|13|many
CASSTWQGNGYTF
TGTGCCAGCAGTACGTGGCAGGGGAATGGCTACACCTTC
>TRBJ2-2|NA|TRBV24-1|13|NA
CATSDPGTGELFF
TGTGCCACCAGTGACCCCGGGACAGGGGAGCTGTTTTTT
>TRBJ2-1|TRBD2|TRBV5-4|14|NA
CASSLSGRDNEQFF
TGTGCCAGCAGCTTAAGCGGGAGGGATAATGAGCAGTTCTTC
>TRBJ1-1|TRBD1|TRBV7-9|13|NA
CASRDRVSSEAFF
TGTGCCAGCAGGGACAGGGTTAGCTCTGAAGCTTTCTTT